This T cell receptor (beta chain) was captured in a study of shared clonotypes between healthy human individuals. Study outcomes and limitations: Researchers sampled only blood; tissue repertoires likely differ. It was the non-shared clonotypes that had lower generation probabilities than clonotypes shared by all four donors.

This CDR3 contains 13 residues. Germline CDR1 reads MNHEY; CDR2 reads SVGAGI. The V end was cut by 5 bases, the J end by 10 bases, with 12 bases between. Using immunoSEQ multiplex PCR, the repertoire was profiled, and TCRdb retains in-frame clones only, with some absent. The sample records about 1 million clones, around four fifths being singletons. Details on this clone: As yet, its antigen is unknown.

Each donor was a Caucasian adult residing in Nashville, Tennessee. Material for sequencing was memory CD4+ T cells sorted from blood. Noted subset: CD45RA-negative fraction. The chain combines TRBV6-5 with TRBJ1-6; D possibly corresponds to TRBD1 (6 bases). This TCR derives from a man between 18 and 35 years old in good health. In DNA, the CDR3 is TGTGCCAGCAGTCCGACAGGTGGCTCACCCCTCCACTTT. Its translation is CASSPTGGSPLHF.